This T cell receptor beta chain was captured by sequencing in a study of T cells in pancreatic ductal adenocarcinoma. Notes on the study in general: Tumor and blood clonality did not differ significantly, about 0.11 versus 0.066. Tumor-versus-blood clonality comparisons may be biased toward lower tumor diversity. Compared with tumor, blood showed more total productive templates and around 8-fold more clonotypes. The resected cohort was biased toward the minority with early-stage disease.

The V end was cut by 3 bases, the J end by 1 base, with 12 bases between. The CDR3 loop spans 16 amino acids. Germline CDR1 is MNHNS and CDR2 is SASEGT. TCRdb's copy holds only in-frame clones and misses some; the assay was immunoSEQ multiplex PCR. This repertoire shows under 20,000 clones, 88% found once; its top ten account for roughly 0.91%. As regards this clone: The antigen is unknown.

No neoadjuvant therapy was given to the selected pancreatic ductal adenocarcinoma patients before their surgery. The receptor comes from a human donor with pancreatic ductal adenocarcinoma. The chain employs TRBV6-1 and TRBJ2-2; possibly TRBD1 for D (5 bases). Sequencing was performed on PBMCs. CDR3 protein: CASSDSGLGNTGELFF. The CDR3, as DNA: TGTGCCAGCAGTGATTCAGGGTTAGGGAACACCGGGGAGCTGTTTTTT.